Below, 30 T cell receptor beta chains from the same sample are listed, as sequenced in a study of T cell repertoires in cytomegalovirus infection. TCRdb redid the calling of the reads with MiXCR, one entry per CDR3 protein. Altogether 200,000 to 300,000 distinct CDR3 sequences are present, about 12% being singletons, with the ten largest covering 1.5% to 2%. Source material: PBMCs. These receptors all come from a human donor in good health (CMV status not recorded). Some clones in this sample may be carry-over from other donors' samples.

There are a few counts of this clonotype. This sequence joins TRBV9 and TRBJ1-1; perhaps TRBD1 as D (5 bases). The CDR3 has 18 residues. CDR1 SGDLS and CDR2 YYNGEE come from the germline V gene. V was cut by 4 bases and J by 0 bases, with 22 bases left in between. The DNA for the CDR3 is TGTGCCAGCAGCCCCGTCCAGATGGTGGGGCCCATGAACACTGAAGCTTTCTTT. Translated: CASSPVQMVGPMNTEAFF.

There are many counts of this clonotype. V and J are TRBV19 and TRBJ2-2; TRBD1 aligns across 12 bases. The germline V gene has CDR1 LNHDA and CDR2 SQIVND (reference sequence). Trimming at V came to 5 bases and at J to 6 bases, leaving 10 bases not matched to a gene. The CDR3 contains 17 residues. The CDR3: CASSSKPGQGAAGELFF. As DNA, the CDR3 is TGTGCCAGTAGTTCTAAACCGGGACAGGGGGCGGCCGGGGAGCTGTTTTTT. Drawing the rest from reference TRBV19 and TRBJ2-2, the complete variable domain is DGGITQSPKYLFRKEGQNVTLSCEQNLNHDAMYWYRQDPGQGLRLIYYSQIVNDFQKGDIAEGYSVSREKKESFPLTVTSAQKNPTAFYLCASSSKPGQGAAGELFFGEGSRLTVL.

This clonotype has at least ten counts. The chain couples TRBV5-5 to TRBJ2-2, with a weak D call TRBD1 (5 bases). This CDR3 region has 16 residues. From germline, CDR1 is SGHKS and CDR2 YYEKEE (reference sequence). Trimming took 0 bases from V and 1 from J, leaving 10 bases between them. This chain's CDR3 is CASSLGKGKNTGELFF. CDR3 DNA sequence: TGTGCCAGCAGCTTGGGGAAGGGGAAGAACACCGGGGAGCTGTTTTTT.

This clonotype was seen a few times. This chain joins TRBV20-1 and TRBJ2-1; a possible D gene is TRBD2 (6 bases). V gave up 3 bases and J gave up 0 bases, with 15 bases separating them. CDR3 length: 16 amino acids. The germline V gene has CDR1 DFQATT and CDR2 SNEGSKA (reference sequence). Here the CDR3 reads CSASQSYGGSYNEQFF. In DNA, the CDR3 is TGCAGTGCTAGTCAATCGTACGGGGGCTCCTACAATGAGCAGTTCTTC.

This clonotype was observed many times. The V call is TRBV7-9, the J call TRBJ2-5, with D perhaps TRBD1 (6 bases). Trimming took 4 bases from V and 5 from J, leaving 11 bases between them. This CDR3 region has 13 residues. The germline V gene encodes CDR1 SEHNR and CDR2 FQNEAQ (reference sequence). CDR3 DNA sequence: TGTGCCAGCAGCTACTGGCAGGGGGAGACCCAGTACTTC. It codes for CASSYWQGETQYF. The variable domain in full, completed from reference TRBV7-9 and TRBJ2-5, reads DTGVSQNPRHKITKRGQNVTFRCDPISEHNRLYWYRQTLGQGPEFLTYFQNEAQLEKSRLLSDRFSAERPKGSFSTLEIQRTEQGDSAMYLCASSYWQGETQYFGPGTRLLVL.

The V gene is TRBV7-9, the J gene TRBJ1-1; no clear D gene. V was clipped by 10 bases and J by 4 bases, with 10 bases between them. Germline V gene sequence: CDR1 SEHNR, CDR2 FQNEAQ (reference sequence). The CDR3 is 11 amino acids. The CDR3 loop reads CATLLGTEAFF. The CDR3 coding sequence is TGTGCCACTCTACTGGGCACTGAAGCTTTCTTT.

This clonotype was seen at least ten times. The chain links TRBV29-1 to TRBJ2-7; D gene uncertain. The V gene's germline CDR1 is SQVTM and CDR2 ANQGSEA. The CDR3 consists of 11 residues. The V end lost 5 bases, the J end lost 0 bases, and 5 bases lay between the germline ends. DNA of the CDR3: TGCAGCGTTCTGGGCTCCTACGAGCAGTACTTC. It codes for CSVLGSYEQYF.

This clonotype was detected a few times. The chain combines TRBV28 with TRBJ1-5; 9 bases are shared with TRBD1. This CDR3 is built from 16 residues. V shed 5 bases and J 6 bases; nucleotides not matched to a gene: 11. Germline lookup yields CDR1 MDHEN and CDR2 SYDVKM. This chain's CDR3 is CASSAKNRGLGQPQHF. The CDR3 region has the DNA TGTGCCAGCAGTGCGAAGAACAGGGGGCTTGGTCAGCCCCAGCATTTT.

The genes are TRBV11-2 and TRBJ1-3, with D hard to call. The germline gives CDR1 SGHAT, CDR2 FQNNGV. This CDR3 is built from 15 residues. Trimming took off 3 bases at V and 0 bases at J, with 9 bases between the two ends. CDR3 nucleotide sequence: TGTGCCAGCAGCTTCGGACTGATCTCTGGAAACACCATATATTTT. It specifies CASSFGLISGNTIYF.

The V and J genes are TRBV20-1 and TRBJ2-7; the D is unclear. This CDR3 has 12 amino acids. Per germline, CDR1 DFQATT and CDR2 SNEGSKA (reference sequence). With 6 bases removed from V and 2 bases from J, the gap between germline ends came to 11 bases. The CDR3 region has the DNA TGCAGTGCCTCTACGGATCCCTACGAGCAGTACTTC. Its protein is CSASTDPYEQYF.

The chain recombines TRBV28 with TRBJ2-2; no definite D call. The CDR3 consists of 12 residues. Trimming shortened V by 8 bases and J by 1 base, and 5 bases separated the two germline ends. Germline assignment: CDR1 MDHEN and CDR2 SYDVKM. CDR3 coding DNA: TGTGCCAGCCAAGGGAACACCGGGGAGCTGTTTTTT. Its protein product is CASQGNTGELFF.

There are many counts of this clonotype. The V and J genes are TRBV2 and TRBJ1-2, with 7 bases fitting TRBD1. In germline, CDR1 is SNHLY, CDR2 FYNNEI. The CDR3 is 17 amino acids. V shed 4 bases, J shed 5 bases, and the junction held 16 bases outside the gene matches. CDR3 coding DNA: TGTGCCAGCAGTGGGGCGGGAGGCCGACAGGGTTGGTATGGCTACACCTTC. The encoded protein is CASSGAGGRQGWYGYTF. Drawing the rest from reference TRBV2 and TRBJ1-2, the complete variable domain is EPEVTQTPSHQVTQMGQEVILRCVPISNHLYFYWYRQILGQKVEFLVSFYNNEISEKSEIFDDQFSVERPDGSNFTLKIRSTKLEDSAMYFCASSGAGGRQGWYGYTFGSGTRLTVV.

Many counts were recorded for this clonotype. The chain is built from TRBV18 and TRBJ1-5; 9 nucleotides align to TRBD1. The CDR3 extends over 15 amino acids. From germline, CDR1 is KGHSH and CDR2 LQKENI. With 2 bases clipped from V and 8 bases from J, the junction kept 7 bases outside the gene matches. The CDR3 loop reads CASSPGTGTWEPQHF. In DNA, the CDR3 is TGTGCCAGCTCACCAGGGACAGGGACGTGGGAGCCCCAGCATTTT. The entire variable domain, with the rest obtained from reference TRBV18 and TRBJ1-5, is as follows: NAGVMQNPRHLVRRRGQEARLRCSPMKGHSHVYWYRQLPEEGLKFMVYLQKENIIDESGMPKERFSAEFPKEGPSILRIQQVVRGDSAAYFCASSPGTGTWEPQHFGDGTRLSIL.

The table lists this clonotype with many counts. The chain joins TRBV12-3 or TRBV12-4 to TRBJ2-7; 10 bases line up with TRBD1. This CDR3 comprises 16 residues. V shed 7 bases, J shed 5 bases, and the junction held 14 bases outside the gene matches. As DNA, the CDR3 is TGTGCCAGCACCCCCTCGTCGGGACAGGGGTTCCACGAGCAGTACTTC. Encoded protein: CASTPSSGQGFHEQYF.

This clonotype was seen many times. One end of the junction does not line up with germline, which may come from a read error. The rearrangement links TRBV5-6 to TRBJ2-3; D is unclear. The CDR3 contains 11 residues. Germline loops: CDR1 SGHDT, CDR2 YYEEEE. The CDR3 protein is CASSLDAAPDF. CDR3 nucleotides: TGTGCCAGCAGCTTGGATGCAGCCCCGGATTTT.

This clonotype has ten or more counts. The chain has TRBV12-3 or TRBV12-4 and TRBJ2-6; D not certain. The CDR3 runs to 14 residues. V shed 2 bases and J shed 4 bases, with 6 bases lying between them. CDR3 sequence (DNA): TGTGCCAGCAGTTTACTTCCCGGGGCCAACGTCCTGACTTTC. Translating it yields CASSLLPGANVLTF.

In its sample, this clonotype was seen many times. The genes are TRBV11-3 and TRBJ2-2; 12 bases line up with TRBD2. The CDR3 has 17 residues. CDR1 SGHNT and CDR2 YENEEA come from the germline V gene. J was trimmed by 1 base and V by 4 bases; bases with no gene match: 4. The CDR3 sequence is CASSYSTSGRNTGELFF. In DNA, the CDR3 is TGTGCCAGCAGCTATTCGACTAGCGGGAGGAACACCGGGGAGCTGTTTTTT.

This clonotype was counted many times. The chain carries TRBV6-2 or TRBV6-3 and TRBJ2-7; D is unresolved. Germline CDR1 is MNHEY and CDR2 is SVGEGT. V gave up 5 bases and J gave up 2 bases, with 7 bases separating them. This CDR3 comprises 12 residues. DNA of the CDR3: TGTGCCAGCAGTCCACTTCCCTACGAGCAGTACTTC. Translated, it gives CASSPLPYEQYF.

The chain joins TRBV6-6 to TRBJ2-3, with TRBD1 matching over 7 bases. Germline CDR1 reads MNHNY; CDR2 reads SVGAGI (reference sequence). J was trimmed by 2 bases and V by 7 bases; bases with no gene match: 9. The CDR3 runs to 15 residues. CDR3 sequence reads: CASTADRDLTDTQYF. The CDR3, as DNA: TGTGCCAGCACCGCAGACAGGGATCTCACAGATACGCAGTATTTT.

The table lists this clonotype with many counts. The rearrangement uses TRBV7-2 and TRBJ2-1; D might be TRBD1 (6 bases). Trimming pared 2 bases from V and 10 bases from J, leaving 21 bases between. The CDR3 covers 16 residues. Germline-derived CDR1 and CDR2 are SGHTA and FQGNSA. This CDR3 is CASSLLSPGQSREQFF. In DNA form, the CDR3 reads TGTGCCAGCAGCTTATTATCCCCCGGACAGTCCAGGGAGCAGTTCTTC.

This clonotype was observed at least ten times. V is TRBV7-2 and J is TRBJ2-2; no reliable D call. The CDR3 is made up of 15 amino acids. The V and J ends lost 6 bases and 0 bases respectively, with 11 bases between them. CDR1 and CDR2 (germline): SGHTA, FQGNSA. The CDR3 sequence is CASRPGFPNTGELFF. The DNA of the CDR3 is TGTGCCAGCAGGCCAGGATTCCCGAACACCGGGGAGCTGTTTTTT.

This clonotype was recorded at least ten times. The chain employs TRBV7-3 and TRBJ2-1; 8 bases agree with TRBD1. Per the germline V gene, CDR1 is SGHTA and CDR2 is FQGTGA. The CDR3 sequence is 15 residues long. V lost 5 bases and J lost 4; bases outside the gene matches: 7. The CDR3 spells CASSHRQGSYNEQFF. As DNA, the CDR3 is TGTGCCAGCAGCCACCGACAGGGGTCTTACAATGAGCAGTTCTTC.

This clonotype was counted many times. The chain employs TRBV28 and TRBJ2-1, with 9 bases identical to TRBD2. Trimming removed 6 bases from V and 7 bases from J; junction bases left unmatched: 13. The CDR3 loop spans 16 amino acids. Germline V gene data show CDR1 as MDHEN and CDR2 as SYDVKM. The chain's CDR3 is CASRPRASGKRNEQFF. DNA for the CDR3: TGTGCCAGCAGACCCCGGGCTAGCGGGAAGAGGAATGAGCAGTTCTTC.

This clonotype was detected many times. This chain links TRBV20-1 with TRBJ2-1; D unclear. This CDR3 is 14 amino acids long. V was pared by 0 bases and J by 0 bases, with 6 bases between. The germline V gene has CDR1 DFQATT and CDR2 SNEGSKA (reference sequence). The CDR3 sequence is CSARDLSSYNEQFF. CDR3 bases: TGCAGTGCTAGAGACTTAAGCTCCTACAATGAGCAGTTCTTC.

In its sample, this clonotype was seen many times. This chain links TRBV6-2 or TRBV6-3 with TRBJ2-2, with D perhaps given as TRBD1 or TRBD2 (5 bases each). Germline V lookup: CDR1 MNHEY, CDR2 SVGEGT. V was shortened by 6 bases and J by 1 base, with 9 bases between the two germline ends. This CDR3 spans 14 amino acids. The CDR3 DNA sequence: TGTGCCAGCAGCTCAGGGAGGAACACCGGGGAGCTGTTTTTT. Translated: CASSSGRNTGELFF.

This clonotype was observed many times. The chain couples TRBV7-2 to TRBJ2-1; 10 bases match TRBD1. CDR1 and CDR2 (germline): SGHTA, FQGNSA. V dropped 5 bases and J dropped 7; count of bases not matched to a gene: 8. This CDR3 comprises 15 residues. Here the CDR3 reads CASSRDRGSGNEQFF. CDR3 sequence (DNA): TGTGCCAGCAGCCGGGACAGGGGTTCGGGTAATGAGCAGTTCTTC.

The chain has TRBV20-1 and TRBJ2-1, with a weak D call TRBD2 (5 bases). V was clipped by 0 bases and J by 4 bases, with 25 bases between them. Germline-derived CDR1 and CDR2 are DFQATT and SNEGSKA (reference sequence). The CDR3 is made up of 19 amino acids. The CDR3 protein is CSARDRRLGSPSGYNEQFF. The CDR3 DNA reads TGCAGTGCTAGAGATCGCAGACTCGGGTCCCCGTCGGGGTACAATGAGCAGTTCTTC.

This clonotype has a count of ten or more. This chain links TRBV29-1 with TRBJ1-1, with D possibly matching TRBD1 (5 bases). The CDR3 has 12 amino acids. V lost 0 bases and J 5 bases, leaving 7 bases between the germline ends. The germline CDR1 and CDR2 sequences are SQVTM and ANQGSEA. The CDR3 protein is CSVEDPGTEAFF. The CDR3 region has the DNA TGCAGCGTTGAAGATCCAGGGACTGAAGCTTTCTTT.

This clonotype appeared many times. The chain is built from TRBV7-2 and TRBJ2-6, with D perhaps matching TRBD1 (6 bases). The CDR3 is made up of 18 amino acids. Per germline, CDR1 SGHTA and CDR2 FQGNSA. Trimming took off 0 bases at V and 0 bases at J, with 12 bases between the two ends. CDR3 in DNA: TGTGCCAGCAGCTTAGCGTCAGGGGATAACTCTGGGGCCAACGTCCTGACTTTC. It is translated as CASSLASGDNSGANVLTF.

This clonotype was seen at least ten times. The chain uses TRBV6-2 or TRBV6-3 and TRBJ2-6; weak D call: TRBD2 (5 bases). V was cut by 5 bases and J by 1 base, with 12 bases left in between. This CDR3 is built from 16 residues. Germline values: CDR1 MNHEY, CDR2 SVGEGT. The CDR3 protein is CASSDYLSSGANVLTF. The CDR3 nucleotides are TGTGCCAGCAGTGACTACCTCTCTTCTGGGGCCAACGTCCTGACTTTC.